This TCR beta chain emerged from a study of T cell responses to AZD1222 COVID-19 vaccine. Study findings and constraints: Epitopes outside B.1.351 and B.1.1.7 mutated regions reportedly drew nearly half of spike TCRs. A mostly white British donor set with more females was recruited, and clonal diversity was possibly underestimated. Baseline seropositivity characterized only a handful of AZD1222 recipients.

The germline V gene encodes CDR1 SGHTA and CDR2 FQGNSA. V was cut by 5 bases and J by 1 base, with 11 bases left in between. The CDR3 contains 14 residues. As for this clone: Its antigen is still unknown.

Sequenced by immunoSEQ multiplex PCR; TCRdb stores in-frame clones only, minus some. Among 150,000 to 190,000 clones, approximately 86% were seen once, and the ten largest hold 6.9%. The sequences come from peripheral blood, collected after recovery from COVID-19. This sequence joins TRBV7-2 and TRBJ1-1, with D perhaps matching TRBD1 (5 bases). This TCR was sampled from an adult who had recovered from COVID-19. The DNA for the CDR3 is TGTGCCAGCAGCAGCCAAAGGGGGAACACTGAAGCTTTCTTT. The encoded protein is CASSSQRGNTEAFF.